What follows are 15 T cell receptor beta chains derived from one specimen sequenced in a study of T-cell memory formation after mild COVID-19. One entry per CDR3 protein, called by TCRdb with MiXCR from the 5' RACE reads. The sample carries approximately 390,000 distinct CDR3 sequences, 16% recorded once. The sequencing input was PBMCs or a T cell subset sorted from them (not recorded which). These receptor sequences come from a man aged 18-30 years who had mild COVID-19 (a few samples of this study predate the infection). Cell type and time point are not known.

The rearrangement links TRBV15 to TRBJ2-3; D is tentatively TRBD1 or TRBD2 (5 bases each). Germline V gene sequence: CDR1 LNHNV, CDR2 YYDKDF (reference sequence). There are 15 residues in the CDR3. V shed 5 bases and J shed 2 bases, with 14 bases lying between them. The CDR3 spells CATSAGTYYTDTQYF. For the CDR3, the DNA is TGTGCCACCAGCGCCGGGACCTACTACACAGATACGCAGTATTTT.

This clonotype was detected only a few times. V usage is TRBV15 and J usage is TRBJ1-2; D gene unclear. V was trimmed by 0 bases and J by 3 bases, leaving 2 bases between them. The length of the CDR3 is 12 residues. Germline V gives CDR1 LNHNV, CDR2 YYDKDF (reference sequence). The CDR3 protein is CATSREDYGYTF. Written as DNA, the CDR3 is TGTGCCACCAGCAGAGAGGACTATGGCTACACCTTC.

This clonotype was observed a handful of times. The rearrangement joins TRBV4-3 to TRBJ1-3, with a tentative D call TRBD1 (5 bases). The CDR3 totals 17 residues. V was shortened by 8 bases and J by 4 bases, with 24 bases between the two germline ends. Looked up from germline, CDR1 is LGHNA and CDR2 is YSLEER. CDR3: CASSYRGGGFSGNTIYF. CDR3 DNA: TGCGCCAGCTCATATCGCGGGGGGGGTTTCTCAGGAAACACCATATATTTT.

The rearrangement uses TRBV5-1 and TRBJ2-5, with 13 bases aligning to TRBD2. CDR1 and CDR2 from the germline V gene are SGHRS and YFSETQ. The CDR3 loop spans 14 amino acids. The V segment lost 5 bases and the J segment 3 bases; nucleotides outside the gene matches: 1. CDR3 residues: CASRGLAGKETQYF. DNA for the CDR3: TGCGCCAGCAGGGGACTAGCGGGGAAAGAGACCCAGTACTTC.

This clonotype was counted only a few times. The chain combines TRBV5-1 with TRBJ2-3; D unresolved. Germline CDR1 is SGHRS and CDR2 is YFSETQ. The CDR3 consists of 14 residues. Trimming took 0 bases from V and 4 from J, leaving 9 bases between them. For the CDR3, the DNA is TGCGCCAGCAGCTTGGCCAGGCCCTCAGATACGCAGTATTTT. It encodes CASSLARPSDTQYF.

This clonotype has at least ten counts. The CDR3 region has the DNA TGTGCCAGCAGCTCGAGCTCTGGGGCCAACGTCCTGACTTTC. This translates into CASSSSSGANVLTF. V is TRBV13 and J is TRBJ2-6; D is unclear. This CDR3 has 14 amino acids. Looked up from germline, CDR1 is PRHDT and CDR2 is FYEKMQ (reference sequence). V was cut by 4 bases and J by 0 bases, with 4 bases left in between.

Only a few counts were recorded for this clonotype. The chain uses TRBV5-1 and TRBJ2-5; 7 bases fit TRBD1. There are 14 residues in the CDR3. Per the germline V gene, CDR1 is SGHRS and CDR2 is YFSETQ. Unmatched junction bases numbered 6, after V lost 3 bases and J lost 4 bases. CDR3 bases: TGCGCCAGCAGCTCAGGGGGATCGCGAGAGACCCAGTACTTC. Residues: CASSSGGSRETQYF.

This clonotype has more than one count but fewer than ten. The genes are TRBV12-3 or TRBV12-4 and TRBJ2-2; D is unresolved. The CDR3 loop spans 14 amino acids. V was pared by 3 bases and J by 7 bases, with 12 bases between. CDR3 sequence reads: CASSFDISSGELFF. The CDR3 nucleotides are TGTGCCAGCAGTTTCGACATTTCGAGCGGGGAGCTGTTTTTT.

The chain has TRBV25-1 and TRBJ2-3; 10 nucleotides agree with TRBD1. This CDR3 spans 14 amino acids. Germline lookup yields CDR1 MGHDK and CDR2 SYGVNS. After removal of 9 bases from V and 3 bases from J, the junction contained 6 bases not matched to a gene. CDR3 DNA sequence: TGTGCCAGTGGGGACAGGGGCCCTACAGATACGCAGTATTTT. Amino acid sequence: CASGDRGPTDTQYF.

The rearrangement uses TRBV9 and TRBJ2-1, with D possibly matching TRBD2 (5 bases). V shed 3 bases and J shed 9 bases, with 10 bases lying between them. The CDR3 is 12 residues long. Germline lookup yields CDR1 SGDLS and CDR2 YYNGEE. CDR3 sequence: CASSALASEQFF. In DNA form, the CDR3 reads TGTGCCAGCAGCGCTCTAGCTAGTGAGCAGTTCTTC.

V is TRBV6-6 and J is TRBJ2-3, with D unclear. Trimming removed 0 bases at V and 2 bases at J, with 12 bases between. Germline loops: CDR1 MNHNY, CDR2 SVGAGI (reference sequence). The CDR3 runs 16 residues. CDR3 protein: CASSYSSESATDTQYF. Written as DNA, the CDR3 is TGTGCCAGCAGTTACTCCTCGGAAAGCGCCACAGATACGCAGTATTTT.

This clonotype appeared many times. V and J are TRBV7-9 and TRBJ1-5, with D perhaps TRBD1 (6 bases). The length of the CDR3 is 13 residues. Trimming removed 5 bases at V and 9 bases at J, with 14 bases between. Per the germline V gene, CDR1 is SEHNR and CDR2 is FQNEAQ (reference sequence). CDR3 coding DNA: TGTGCCAGCAGCCGGGACATTGAGGGGCCCCAGCATTTT. It specifies CASSRDIEGPQHF.

V is TRBV5-5 and J is TRBJ1-5; D is uncertain. Trimming removed 6 bases from V and 5 bases from J, with 15 bases in between. This CDR3 is built from 14 residues. The germline gives CDR1 SGHKS, CDR2 YYEKEE (reference sequence). The chain's CDR3 is CASTWNHRDQPQHF. The CDR3 DNA reads as TGTGCCAGCACGTGGAACCACCGCGATCAGCCCCAGCATTTT.

CDR3 bases: TGTGCCAGCCGGAGTACCGGTCAGCCCCAGCATTTT. Residues: CASRSTGQPQHF. The rearrangement links TRBV2 to TRBJ1-5; no reliable D call. V was trimmed by 8 bases and J by 6 bases, leaving 11 bases between them. The CDR3 is made up of 12 amino acids. The V gene's germline CDR1 is SNHLY and CDR2 FYNNEI.

This clonotype was observed a handful of times. This chain joins TRBV6-5 and TRBJ2-3; 11 nucleotides agree with TRBD2. CDR3 length: 16 residues. The V segment lost 5 bases and the J segment 2 bases; nucleotides outside the gene matches: 6. The V gene's germline CDR1 is MNHEY and CDR2 SVGAGI. CDR3 protein: CASSLVAGGVTDTQYF. Here the CDR3 DNA reads TGTGCCAGCAGTCTAGTAGCGGGGGGGGTCACAGATACGCAGTATTTT.